This T cell receptor (beta chain) was found in a study of preoperative IRX-2 immunotherapy in early breast cancer. With V trimmed by 4 bases and J by 0 bases, 0 bases remained unmatched. CDR3 size: 14 residues. Germline CDR1 reads SGHDN; CDR2 reads FVKESK. Documented treatment: preoperative locoregional IRX-2 cytokine immunotherapy. This phase Ib study tested locoregional IRX-2 cytokine immunotherapy given before surgery. Sequenced by immunoSEQ multiplex PCR; TCRdb stores in-frame clones only, minus some. The table has about 32,000 clones, roughly 80% seen once. The specimen was lymph node tissue, collected from a patient treated with IRX-2 immunotherapy. The source is a human donor with breast cancer. V usage is TRBV14 and J usage is TRBJ1-3; 7 positions agree with TRBD1. As DNA, the CDR3 is TGTGCCAGCAGCCGGGACAGCTCTGGAAACACCATATATTTT. This gives the protein CASSRDSSGNTIYF.